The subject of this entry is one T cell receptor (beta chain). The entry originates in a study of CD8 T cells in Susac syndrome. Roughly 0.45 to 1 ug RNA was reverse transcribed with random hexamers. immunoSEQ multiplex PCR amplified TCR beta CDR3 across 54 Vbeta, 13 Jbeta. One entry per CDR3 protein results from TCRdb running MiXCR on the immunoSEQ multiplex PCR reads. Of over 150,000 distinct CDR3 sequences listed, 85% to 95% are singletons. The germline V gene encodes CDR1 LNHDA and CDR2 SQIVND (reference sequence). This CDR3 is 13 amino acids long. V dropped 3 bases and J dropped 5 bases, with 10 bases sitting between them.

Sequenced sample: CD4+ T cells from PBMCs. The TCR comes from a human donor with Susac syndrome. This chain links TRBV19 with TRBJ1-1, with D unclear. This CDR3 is CASSMVKGTEAFF. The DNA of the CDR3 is TGTGCCAGTAGTATGGTGAAGGGTACTGAAGCTTTCTTT.